The present TCR beta chain was sequenced within a study of blood T cell repertoires in COVID-19. Whole-study context: The samples span acute and convalescent COVID-19 from the United States, Italy and Spain. PBMCs, B-cell-depleted T cells, or T cells were the source of the cDNA or gDNA that made up the material.

Patients at the Seattle site were enrolled during active infection and followed longitudinally. Germline CDR1 SNHLY, CDR2 FYNNEI. The CDR3 runs to 15 residues. J lost 2 bases, V lost 2 bases, and 1 base had no gene match. As processed by the authors: For nucleated cells, counts were estimated from reference gene primer amplification. Only in-frame clones appear in the TCRdb table, and some are missing; sequencing was by immunoSEQ multiplex PCR. The DNA gave D and trimming, while V, J and clone size come from that table. The sample has about 480,000 clones, 75% to 90% seen once; the top ten hold roughly 0.92%.

This TCR was recovered from a young man with COVID-19, enrolled during active disease. The chain carries TRBV2 and TRBJ1-4; 8 positions agree with TRBD1. The sample comprised peripheral blood. The CDR3 region is CASSENRGTNEKLFF. The CDR3 nucleotides read TGTGCCAGCAGTGAAAACAGGGGGACTAATGAAAAACTGTTTTTT.